Shown below are 29 T cell receptor beta chains from a single sample sequenced in a study of tissue T cells after allogeneic stem cell transplantation. Repertoires were generated with immunoSEQ multiplex PCR, while TCRdb's copy carries only in-frame clones and drops some. The table records under 7,000 clones, around 50% of them present only once. The time point: mouse harvest day 7 after allogeneic transplant. The graft held 10^6 splenic CD5+ T cells and 10^7 T-cell-depleted bone marrow cells. The sequencing sample was made of gut tissue. The receptors stem from a female BALB/c mouse given C57BL/6 T cells with graft-versus-host disease after an allogeneic hematopoietic cell transplant.

This clone was observed a handful of times. Germline and genes: mouse. Here the CDR3 reads CASSPQGGQNTLYF. The sequenced part of the CDR3 DNA is TGTGCCAGCAGCCCACAGGGAGGCCAAAACACCTTGTAC. The rearrangement joins TRBV26 to TRBJ2-4, with D possibly matching TRBD1 (6 bases). The read stops 1 residue short of the end of the CDR3; the missing end is completed from the germline J gene. The CDR3 is made up of 14 amino acids. V was trimmed by 6 bases and J by 3 bases, leaving 13 bases between them. Germline CDR1 and CDR2: KGHPV and FQNQEV (reference sequence).

On this clone: Mouse germline and gene names are used. The read comes to an end 1 residue before the CDR3 does, leaving the germline J gene to fill in the end. The chain uses TRBV12-2 and TRBJ1-4; TRBD1 matches 8 bases. The germline V gene has CDR1 SGHLS and CDR2 HYDKME. The CDR3 has 14 residues. Trimming at V came to 3 bases and at J to 7 bases, leaving 6 bases not matched to a gene. The CDR3: CASSRTGPTERLFF. The sequenced CDR3 bases are TGTGCCAGCTCTAGGACAGGGCCCACCGAAAGATTATTT.

This clone counts as medium-sized. Genes and germline are mouse. The CDR3 extends 1 residue past the end of the read, so its final part is completed from the germline J gene. The V and J genes are TRBV26 and TRBJ2-5; D not certain. The germline gives CDR1 KGHPV, CDR2 FQNQEV (reference sequence). V lost 6 bases to trimming and J lost 6 bases, with 7 bases between them. The CDR3 runs to 11 residues. The DNA read from the CDR3 is TGTGCCAGCAGCCGCTGGGACACCCAGTAC. This encodes CASSRWDTQY. The complete CDR3 protein is CASSRWDTQYF.

For this clone: Any gene name here is a mouse gene name. The sequenced fragment ends 1 residue before the CDR3 boundary, so the rest is inferred from the germline J gene. The V and J genes are TRBV15 and TRBJ1-1; D is possibly TRBD1 (5 bases). CDR1 is SGHND and CDR2 is FRSKSL in the germline V gene. V lost 2 bases to trimming and J lost 3 bases, with 7 bases between them. The CDR3 length is 13 residues. The CDR3 loop reads CASSLIGDTEVFF. The sequenced part of the CDR3 DNA is TGTGCCAGCAGTTTAATAGGGGACACAGAAGTCTTC.

In regard to this clone: Gene names follow the mouse nomenclature. The CDR3 goes on 1 residue after the read ends, and that part is filled in from the germline J gene. The chain is built from TRBV26 and TRBJ1-2; weak D call: TRBD1 (5 bases). Germline V gene data show CDR1 as KGHPV and CDR2 as FQNQEV (reference sequence). V was pared by 2 bases and J by 1 base, with 8 bases between. The CDR3 consists of 14 residues. The CDR3 loop is CASSLPGINSDYTF. The sequenced CDR3 bases are TGTGCCAGCAGTCTGCCAGGGATAAACTCCGACTACACC. Variable domain in full (rest from reference TRBV26 and TRBJ1-2): NSKVIQTPRYLVKGQGQKAKMRCIPEKGHPVVFWYQQNKNNEFKFLINFQNQEVLQQIDMTEKRFSAECPSNSPCSLEIQSSEAGDSALYLCASSLPGINSDYTFGSGTRLLVI.

In regard to this clone: Gene names refer to mouse genes. The sequenced fragment ends 1 residue before the CDR3 boundary, so the rest is inferred from the germline J gene. The chain is built from TRBV12-1 and TRBJ2-7; 10 nucleotides agree with TRBD2. Per the germline V gene, CDR1 is SGHSN and CDR2 is HYEKVE. CDR3 length equals 15 residues. V lost 0 bases and J lost 4; bases outside the gene matches: 5. CDR3 loop: CASSLENWGGYEQYF. The CDR3 bases that were read are TGTGCCAGCTCTCTCGAAAACTGGGGGGGGTATGAACAGTAC.

The sample holds a few counts of this clone. Gene names and germline match the mouse. The missing CDR3 end, 1 residue past where the read stops, is filled in from the germline J gene. This same CDR3 is encoded by further DNA sequences in the sample. J is TRBJ1-2 and V is TRBV26; D is possibly TRBD1 (5 bases). V was cut by 4 bases and J by 0 bases, with 9 bases left in between. The CDR3 spans 14 residues. Germline-derived CDR1 and CDR2 are KGHPV and FQNQEV (reference sequence). The sequenced part of the CDR3 DNA is TGTGCCAGCAGTCGCCAGGGTGCAAACTCCGACTACACC. As protein: CASSRQGANSDYT. The full CDR3 protein reads CASSRQGANSDYTF.

For this clone: Mouse gene names apply. Coverage ceases 1 residue before the CDR3 finishes, and the germline J gene fills in the end. The V gene is TRBV26, the J gene TRBJ1-3, with a tentative D call TRBD1 (6 bases). The V end lost 6 bases, the J end lost 0 bases, and 12 bases lay between the germline ends. The CDR3 is 15 amino acids. Germline V gene sequence: CDR1 KGHPV, CDR2 FQNQEV (reference sequence). CDR3: CASRGGRVSGNTLYF. The DNA read from the CDR3 is TGTGCCAGCAGGGGGGGCAGGGTTTCTGGAAATACGCTCTAT.

This clone was observed a handful of times. The listed genes are named as in mouse. Read data end 1 residue before the CDR3 end; the end is taken from the germline J gene. V is TRBV13-3 and J is TRBJ2-7; possible D gene TRBD1, 6 bases. The CDR3 is made up of 14 amino acids. The germline gives CDR1 NNHDY, CDR2 SYVADS. Trimming took 1 base from V and 0 from J, leaving 8 bases between them. The part of the CDR3 DNA that was read is TGTGCCAGCAGTGATAGGGGGTTCTCCTATGAACAGTAC. It specifies CASSDRGFSYEQY. The full CDR3 sequence reads CASSDRGFSYEQYF.

This clone is a singleton in its sample. The gene symbols are mouse symbols. The read finishes 1 residue shy of the CDR3 end, and the germline J gene is used to complete it. The chain combines TRBV15 with TRBJ2-4; TRBD1 matches at 9 bases. The germline V gene has CDR1 SGHND and CDR2 FRSKSL. The CDR3 spans 14 residues. The ends lost 4 bases at V and 1 base at J; junction bases unmatched: 0. The CDR3 bases that were read are TGTGCCAGCAGTTGGGACAGGGGTCAAAACACCTTGTAC. Residues: CASSWDRGQNTLY. The entire CDR3 protein reads CASSWDRGQNTLYF.

Concerning this clone itself: The listed genes are named as in mouse. The read stops 1 residue short of the end of the CDR3; the missing end is completed from the germline J gene. The V call is TRBV26, the J call TRBJ2-4, with a possible D match to TRBD1 (6 bases). Trimming cost V 6 bases and J 0 bases, with 10 bases left between them. The CDR3 has 14 residues. Per the germline V gene, CDR1 is KGHPV and CDR2 is FQNQEV (reference sequence). CDR3 in amino acids: CASSRTASQNTLYF. The covered CDR3 bases are TGTGCCAGCAGCCGGACAGCTAGTCAAAACACCTTGTAC.

This clone was seen a few times. Germline and genes here are mouse. The read falls 1 residue short of the CDR3 end, and the missing part is taken from the germline J gene. V gene TRBV23 combines with J gene TRBJ2-7; the table's D call TRBD2 went unverified against the DNA. In germline, CDR1 is KGHTA, CDR2 FQNQQP. The CDR3 runs 13 residues. The CDR3 DNA, read in part, is TGCTCCAGCAGTCAAATGGGGTACTATGAACAGTAC. Protein: CSSSQMGYYEQY. In full, the CDR3 reads CSSSQMGYYEQYF.

With respect to this clone: Gene names refer to mouse genes. The read halts 1 residue ahead of the CDR3 end, with the missing end drawn from the germline J gene. The chain couples TRBV12-1 to TRBJ2-3; 12 bases agree with TRBD2. V dropped 0 bases and J dropped 3; count of bases not matched to a gene: 0. CDR1 is SGHSN, CDR2 HYEKVE, per germline. The CDR3 loop spans 15 amino acids. CDR3 sequence reads: CASSLGTGGAETLYF. CDR3 DNA, as far as it was read: TGTGCCAGCTCTCTCGGGACTGGGGGGGCAGAAACGCTGTAT.

Worth noting for this clone: Mouse names are used for the genes. The read ends 1 residue early relative to the CDR3; the germline J gene fills the gap. The J gene is TRBJ2-5, the V gene TRBV3; TRBD2 agrees at 8 bases. This CDR3 spans 14 amino acids. The ends lost 1 base at V and 6 bases at J; junction bases unmatched: 3. Looked up from germline, CDR1 is SNHLY and CDR2 is FYNGKV (reference sequence). Partial CDR3 DNA: TGTGCCAGCAGCTTAGAGGGGGGGCACGACACCCAGTAC. This translates into CASSLEGGHDTQY. The entire CDR3 sequence reads CASSLEGGHDTQYF.

With respect to this clone: Gene names follow the mouse nomenclature. Read coverage stops 1 residue before the CDR3 terminus; the germline J gene supplies the remainder. This rearrangement joins TRBV15 to TRBJ2-7, with 9 bases lining up with TRBD2. V was clipped by 6 bases and J by 0 bases; unmatched bases: 6. Germline V CDR1 and CDR2: SGHND, FRSKSL. CDR3 size: 15 residues. CDR3 DNA, as far as it was read: TGTGCCAGCAGCCTCACTGGGGGGAGCTCCTATGAACAGTAC. This translates into CASSLTGGSSYEQY. The CDR3 reads in full as CASSLTGGSSYEQYF.

This clone is categorized as medium-sized. Gene labels here are mouse ones. The read finishes 1 residue shy of the CDR3 end, and the germline J gene is used to complete it. The chain combines TRBV12-2 with TRBJ2-5; 9 bases are shared with TRBD1. CDR1 SGHLS and CDR2 HYDKME come from the germline V gene. The V segment lost 2 bases and the J segment 6 bases; nucleotides outside the gene matches: 8. CDR3 length: 15 amino acids. The CDR3 loop reads CASSQHRGRGDTQYF. The DNA read from the CDR3 is TGTGCCAGCTCTCAGCACAGGGGGCGCGGGGACACCCAGTAC.

About this clone itself: Genes here carry mouse names. Read data end 1 residue before the CDR3 end; the end is taken from the germline J gene. The rearrangement joins TRBV12-1 to TRBJ2-3; D is possibly TRBD1 (5 bases). The V gene's germline CDR1 is SGHSN and CDR2 HYEKVE. This CDR3 spans 13 amino acids. The V end was cut by 0 bases, the J end by 5 bases, with 8 bases between. The CDR3 DNA, read in part, is TGTGCCAGCTCTCTCCAGAGGGGAGAAACGCTGTAT. Amino acids: CASSLQRGETLY. The entire CDR3 protein is CASSLQRGETLYF.

Comment on this clone: Mouse gene names and germline throughout. Read sequence stops 1 residue before the CDR3 end, and the germline J gene provides the missing end. The V and J genes are TRBV13-3 and TRBJ2-7, with TRBD2 matching 12 bases. V lost 3 bases, J lost 6 bases, and 1 base stayed unmatched. Germline V gives CDR1 NNHDY, CDR2 SYVADS. The CDR3 runs to 13 residues. Incomplete CDR3 DNA: TGTGCCAGCAGTGGGACTGGGGGGGGTGAACAGTAC. It codes for CASSGTGGGEQY. The full-length CDR3 reads as CASSGTGGGEQYF.

Turning to this clone: Mouse gene names and germline throughout. Read coverage stops 1 residue before the CDR3 terminus; the germline J gene supplies the remainder. The chain carries TRBV3 and TRBJ2-7; TRBD1 matches at 10 bases. The ends lost 4 bases at V and 4 bases at J; junction bases unmatched: 4. Per the germline V gene, CDR1 is SNHLY and CDR2 is FYNGKV (reference sequence). The CDR3 is 14 amino acids. The sequenced part of the CDR3 DNA is TGTGCCAGCAGCTGGGGACAGGGGATTTATGAACAGTAC. This gives the protein CASSWGQGIYEQY. The whole CDR3 region reads CASSWGQGIYEQYF.

By its share, this clone is medium-sized. Genes and germline are mouse. Read data end 1 residue before the CDR3 end; the end is taken from the germline J gene. The V and J genes are TRBV5 and TRBJ2-4; 9 bases fit TRBD2. The junction had 8 bases not matched to a gene; V was cut back by 0 bases and J by 7 bases. Germline V gene data show CDR1 as LGHNA and CDR2 as YNLKQL (reference sequence). The CDR3 covers 16 residues. The CDR3 DNA, read in part, is TGTGCCAGCAGCCAAGAACTGGGGGGCGGAAAGGACACCTTGTAC. Protein sequence: CASSQELGGGKDTLY. From start to end, the CDR3 is CASSQELGGGKDTLYF.

Note on this clone: The genes and germline here are from mouse. Read sequence stops 1 residue before the CDR3 end, and the germline J gene provides the missing end. This chain links TRBV12-1 with TRBJ2-1, with TRBD2 as a possible D gene (6 bases). Trimming removed 0 bases from V and 3 bases from J, with 11 bases in between. The CDR3 length is 15 residues. The germline CDR1 and CDR2 sequences are SGHSN and HYEKVE. The DNA read from the CDR3 is TGTGCCAGCTCTCTCGCCTGGGGAGTCTATGCTGAGCAGTTC. Its protein is CASSLAWGVYAEQF. The full CDR3 sequence reads CASSLAWGVYAEQFF.

Remarks on this clone: The germline and genes are mouse ones. The read stops 1 residue short of the end of the CDR3; the missing end is completed from the germline J gene. This sequence joins TRBV3 and TRBJ1-6, with 8 nucleotides matching TRBD1. TRBJ1-6 is designated an ORF whose function remains uncertain. The CDR3 loop spans 15 amino acids. Germline V lookup: CDR1 SNHLY, CDR2 FYNGKV (reference sequence). J lost 5 bases, V lost 1 base, and 1 base had no gene match. CDR3 amino acids: CASSLGQGHNSPLYF. CDR3 DNA, as far as it was read: TGTGCCAGCAGCTTAGGACAGGGGCATAATTCGCCCCTCTAC.

The table lists this clone with a few counts. Mouse gene names and germline throughout. From the germline J gene comes the end of the CDR3, since the read stops 1 residue before it. The chain has TRBV26 and TRBJ1-6, with 7 bases that match TRBD1. TRBJ1-6 falls under the ORF class, with uncertain function. The CDR3 has 14 residues. V gave up 4 bases and J gave up 3 bases; unmatched junction bases: 0. Germline lookup yields CDR1 KGHPV and CDR2 FQNQEV (reference sequence). The sequenced CDR3 bases are TGTGCCAGCAGTCGGGACAGCTATAATTCGCCCCTCTAC. Translating gives CASSRDSYNSPLY. The full CDR3 reads CASSRDSYNSPLYF.

As concerns this clone: Gene labels here are mouse ones. The observed sequence ends 1 residue before the CDR3 terminus, with the missing tail filled in from the germline J gene. The V gene is TRBV26, the J gene TRBJ1-4, with a possible D match to TRBD1 (5 bases). The ends were cut back, 4 bases at V and 3 bases at J, with 12 bases in the middle. The CDR3 runs to 15 residues. CDR1 and CDR2 (germline): KGHPV, FQNQEV (reference sequence). The part of the CDR3 DNA that was read is TGTGCCAGCAGTCCCAGGGAGACGGCCAACGAAAGATTATTT. As protein: CASSPRETANERLF. The complete CDR3 protein is CASSPRETANERLFF.

This clone is termed medium-sized. The germline and genes are mouse ones. The CDR3 end falls 1 residue outside the read, so it is completed with the germline J gene. The V call is TRBV4, the J call TRBJ2-1; 12 positions agree with TRBD2. CDR1 is LGHDT and CDR2 is YNNKQL in the germline V gene (reference sequence). The CDR3 is made up of 16 amino acids. V was clipped by 7 bases and J by 1 base; unmatched bases: 5. The DNA read from the CDR3 is TGTGCCAGCATCCGGACTGGGGGGGGGAACTATGCTGAGCAGTTC. This sequence encodes CASIRTGGGNYAEQF. The whole CDR3 protein is CASIRTGGGNYAEQFF.

Regarding this clone: Gene names are the mouse ones. CDR3 DNA (partial): TGTGCCAGCAGCCCGACAACTAGTCAAAACACCTTGTAC. This gives the protein CASSPTTSQNTLY. The full CDR3 sequence reads CASSPTTSQNTLYF. The rearrangement uses TRBV3 and TRBJ2-4; D call uncertain. The read terminates 1 residue ahead of where the CDR3 ends, so the germline J gene completes it. Deletions cut 5 bases from V and 0 bases from J, with 9 bases between. CDR1 is SNHLY and CDR2 is FYNGKV in the germline V gene (reference sequence). CDR3 length equals 14 residues.

As for this clone: Gene names are the mouse ones. Sequencing ends 1 residue short of the CDR3 end; the germline J gene provides the rest. This chain connects TRBV12-2 to TRBJ2-7, with 8 bases lining up with TRBD2. CDR3 length: 14 residues. V shed 4 bases and J 0 bases; nucleotides not matched to a gene: 4. In germline, CDR1 is SGHLS, CDR2 HYDKME. CDR3: CASSTGTGSYEQYF. Partial CDR3 DNA: TGTGCCAGCTCCACCGGGACTGGCTCCTATGAACAGTAC.

Turning to this clone: The germline and genes are mouse ones. The CDR3 end is not reached by the read, which stops 1 residue before it; the germline J gene fills it in. The chain recombines TRBV31 with TRBJ2-1; 9 bases agree with TRBD1. Germline assignment: CDR1 GKSSPN and CDR2 SITVG. The J segment lost 1 base and the V segment lost 5 bases, leaving 3 bases of the junction unmatched. This CDR3 has 14 amino acids. The CDR3 sequence: CAWAGTGNYAEQFF. Partial CDR3 DNA: TGTGCCTGGGCCGGGACAGGGAACTATGCTGAGCAGTTC.

Remarks on this clone: Here the gene names and germline are mouse. The read ends 1 residue early relative to the CDR3; the germline J gene fills the gap. The chain is built from TRBV4 and TRBJ2-7; 7 nucleotides line up with TRBD1. CDR1 is LGHDT and CDR2 is YNNKQL in the germline V gene (reference sequence). The CDR3 is 13 residues long. The trim removed 8 bases at V and 2 bases at J, leaving 6 bases unmatched. CDR3 bases read: TGTGCCAGCGGCAGACAGGGAACCTATGAACAGTAC. Translation gives CASGRQGTYEQY. In full, the CDR3 is CASGRQGTYEQYF.